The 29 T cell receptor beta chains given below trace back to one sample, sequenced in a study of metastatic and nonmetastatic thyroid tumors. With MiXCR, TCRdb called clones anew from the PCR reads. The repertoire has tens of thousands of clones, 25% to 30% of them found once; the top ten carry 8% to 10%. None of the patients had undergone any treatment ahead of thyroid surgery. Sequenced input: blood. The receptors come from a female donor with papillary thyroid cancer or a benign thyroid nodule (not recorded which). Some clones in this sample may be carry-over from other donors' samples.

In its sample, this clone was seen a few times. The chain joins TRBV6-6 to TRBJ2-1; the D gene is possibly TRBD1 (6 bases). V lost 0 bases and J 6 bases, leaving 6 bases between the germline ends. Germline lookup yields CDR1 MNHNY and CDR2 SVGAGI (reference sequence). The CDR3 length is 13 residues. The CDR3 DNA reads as TGTGCCAGCAGTTACTCGGGGGCCAATGAGCAGTTCTTC. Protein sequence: CASSYSGANEQFF.

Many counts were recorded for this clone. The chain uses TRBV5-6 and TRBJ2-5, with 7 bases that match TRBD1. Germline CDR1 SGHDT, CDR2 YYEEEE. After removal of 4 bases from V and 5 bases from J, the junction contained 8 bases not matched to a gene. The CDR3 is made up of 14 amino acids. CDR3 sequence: CASSTQGGWETQYF. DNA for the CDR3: TGTGCCAGCAGCACCCAAGGGGGCTGGGAGACCCAGTACTTC.

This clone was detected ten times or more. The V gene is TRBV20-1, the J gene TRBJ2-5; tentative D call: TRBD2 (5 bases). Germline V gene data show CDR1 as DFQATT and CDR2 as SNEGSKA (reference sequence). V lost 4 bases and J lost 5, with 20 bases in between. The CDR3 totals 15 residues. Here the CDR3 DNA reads TGCAGTGCTAAGGGCCGATTTGCCGGGGATGAGACCCAGTACTTC. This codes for CSAKGRFAGDETQYF.

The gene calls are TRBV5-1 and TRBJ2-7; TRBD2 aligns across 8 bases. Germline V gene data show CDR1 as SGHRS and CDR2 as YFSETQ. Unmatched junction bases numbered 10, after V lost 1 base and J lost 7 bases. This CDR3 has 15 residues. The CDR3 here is CASSLSREASREQYF. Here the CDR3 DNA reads TGCGCCAGCAGCTTGTCGCGGGAGGCGAGTCGAGAGCAGTACTTC. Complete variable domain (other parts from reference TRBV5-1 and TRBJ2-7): KAGVTQTPRYLIKTRGQQVTLSCSPISGHRSVSWYQQTPGQGLQFLFEYFSETQRNKGNFPGRFSGRQFSNSRSEMNVSTLELGDSALYLCASSLSREASREQYFGPGTRLTVT.

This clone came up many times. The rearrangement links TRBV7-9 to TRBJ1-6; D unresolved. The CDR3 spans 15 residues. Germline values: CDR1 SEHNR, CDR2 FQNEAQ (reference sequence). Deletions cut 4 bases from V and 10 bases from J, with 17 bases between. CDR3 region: CASSSSRAPGSPLHF. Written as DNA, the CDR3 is TGTGCCAGCAGCTCCAGCCGGGCCCCGGGGTCACCCCTCCACTTT.

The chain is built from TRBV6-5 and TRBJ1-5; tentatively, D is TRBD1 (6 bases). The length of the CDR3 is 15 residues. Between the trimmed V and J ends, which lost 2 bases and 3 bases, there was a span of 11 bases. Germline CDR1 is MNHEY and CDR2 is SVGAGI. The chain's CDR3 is CASSYGTGHNQPQHF. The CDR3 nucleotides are TGTGCCAGCAGTTACGGTACAGGGCACAATCAGCCCCAGCATTTT.

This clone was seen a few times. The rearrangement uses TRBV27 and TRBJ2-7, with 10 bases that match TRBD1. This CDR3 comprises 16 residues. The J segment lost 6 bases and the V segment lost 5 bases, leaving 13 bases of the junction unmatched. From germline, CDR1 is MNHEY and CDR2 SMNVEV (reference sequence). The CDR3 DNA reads TGTGCCAGCAGTCAAATTCCGGGACAGGGGTCCGGCGAGCAGTACTTC. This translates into CASSQIPGQGSGEQYF.

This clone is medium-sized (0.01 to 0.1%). CDR3 sequence: CASSSGTPYEQYF. The CDR3 DNA follows: TGTGCCAGCAGCTCCGGGACCCCCTACGAGCAGTACTTC. The chain links TRBV28 to TRBJ2-7; D is tentatively TRBD1 or TRBD2 (5 bases each). Germline-derived CDR1 and CDR2 are MDHEN and SYDVKM. This CDR3 comprises 13 residues. Trimming left V 6 bases short and J 2 bases short, with 11 bases between. Full variable domain (missing parts from reference TRBV28 and TRBJ2-7): DVKVTQSSRYLVKRTGEKVFLECVQDMDHENMFWYRQDPGLGLRLIYFSYDVKMKEKGDIPEGYSVSREKKERFSLILESASTNQTSMYLCASSSGTPYEQYFGPGTRLTVT.

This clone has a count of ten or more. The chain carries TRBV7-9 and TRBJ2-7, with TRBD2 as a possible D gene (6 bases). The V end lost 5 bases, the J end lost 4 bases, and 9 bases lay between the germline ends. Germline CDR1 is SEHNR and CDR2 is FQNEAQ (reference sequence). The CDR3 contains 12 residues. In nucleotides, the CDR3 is TGTGCCAGCAGCCGGAGCGGGTACGAGCAGTACTTC. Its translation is CASSRSGYEQYF.

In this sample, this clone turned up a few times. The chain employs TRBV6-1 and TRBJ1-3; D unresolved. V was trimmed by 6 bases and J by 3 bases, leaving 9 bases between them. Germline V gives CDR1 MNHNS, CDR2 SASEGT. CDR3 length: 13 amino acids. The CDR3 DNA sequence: TGTGCCAGCAGCGCCATCGGTGGAAACACCATATATTTT. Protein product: CASSAIGGNTIYF.

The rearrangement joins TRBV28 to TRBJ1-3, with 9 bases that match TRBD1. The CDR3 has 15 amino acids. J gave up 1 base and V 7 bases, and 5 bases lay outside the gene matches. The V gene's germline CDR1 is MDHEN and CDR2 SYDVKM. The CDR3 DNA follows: TGTGCCAGCATCGGGACAGGGCTTTCTGGAAACACCATATATTTT. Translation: CASIGTGLSGNTIYF. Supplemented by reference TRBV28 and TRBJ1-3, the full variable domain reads DVKVTQSSRYLVKRTGEKVFLECVQDMDHENMFWYRQDPGLGLRLIYFSYDVKMKEKGDIPEGYSVSREKKERFSLILESASTNQTSMYLCASIGTGLSGNTIYFGEGSWLTVV.

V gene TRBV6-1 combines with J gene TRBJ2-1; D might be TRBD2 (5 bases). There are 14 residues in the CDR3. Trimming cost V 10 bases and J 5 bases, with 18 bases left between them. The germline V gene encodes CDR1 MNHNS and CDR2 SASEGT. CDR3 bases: TGTGCCATCATTGGGAGTGACGTCAACAATGAGCAGTTCTTC. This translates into CAIIGSDVNNEQFF.

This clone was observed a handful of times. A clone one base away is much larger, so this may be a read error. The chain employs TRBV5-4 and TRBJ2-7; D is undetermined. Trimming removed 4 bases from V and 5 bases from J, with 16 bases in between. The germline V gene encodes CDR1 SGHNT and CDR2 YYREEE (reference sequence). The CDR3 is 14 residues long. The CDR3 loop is CASSLPVKGHEQYF. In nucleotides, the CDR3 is TGTGCCAGCAGCCTACCCGTGAAGGGCCACGAGCAGTACTTC.

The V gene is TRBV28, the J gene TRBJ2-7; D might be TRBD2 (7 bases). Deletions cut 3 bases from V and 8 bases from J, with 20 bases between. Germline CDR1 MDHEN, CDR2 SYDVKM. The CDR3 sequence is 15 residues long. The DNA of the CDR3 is TGTGCCAGCAGTTTTCCGACCGGGGGGCGACAAAAGCAGTACTTC. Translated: CASSFPTGGRQKQYF.

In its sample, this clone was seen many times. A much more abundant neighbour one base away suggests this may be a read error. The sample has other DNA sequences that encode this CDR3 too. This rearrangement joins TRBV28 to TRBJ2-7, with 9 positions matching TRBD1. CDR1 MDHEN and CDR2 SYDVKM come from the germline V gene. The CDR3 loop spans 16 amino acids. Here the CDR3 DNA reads TGTGCTAGCAGTTTGCTCGCGACAGGGGGGCTCAACGAGCAGTACTTC. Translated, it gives CASSLLATGGLNEQYF.

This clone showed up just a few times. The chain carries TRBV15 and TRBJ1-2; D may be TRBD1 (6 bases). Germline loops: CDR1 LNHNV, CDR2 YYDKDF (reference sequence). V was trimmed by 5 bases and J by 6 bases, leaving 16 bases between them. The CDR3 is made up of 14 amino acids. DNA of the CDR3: TGTGCCACCAGCTACGTCACAGGGACCCATGGCTACACCTTC. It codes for CATSYVTGTHGYTF.

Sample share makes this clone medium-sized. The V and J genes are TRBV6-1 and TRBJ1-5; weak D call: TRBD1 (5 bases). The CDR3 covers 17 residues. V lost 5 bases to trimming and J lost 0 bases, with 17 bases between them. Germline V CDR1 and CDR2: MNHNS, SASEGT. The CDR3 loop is CASSPGGAALSNQPQHF. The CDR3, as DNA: TGTGCCAGCAGTCCGGGCGGGGCGGCACTTAGCAATCAGCCCCAGCATTTT.

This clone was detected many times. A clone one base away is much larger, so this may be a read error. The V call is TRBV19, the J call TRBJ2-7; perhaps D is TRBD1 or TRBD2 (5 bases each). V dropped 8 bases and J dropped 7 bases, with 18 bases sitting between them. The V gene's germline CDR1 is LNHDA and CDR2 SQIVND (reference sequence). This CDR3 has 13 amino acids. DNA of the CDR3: TGTGCCAGTGGTCCCCGGGACGGGAAGGAGCAGTACTTC. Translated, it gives CASGPRDGKEQYF.

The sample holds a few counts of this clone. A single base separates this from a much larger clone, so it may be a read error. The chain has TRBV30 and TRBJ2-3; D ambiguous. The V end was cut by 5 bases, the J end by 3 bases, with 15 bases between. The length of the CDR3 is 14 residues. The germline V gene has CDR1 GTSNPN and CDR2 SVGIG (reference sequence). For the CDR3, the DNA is TGTGCCTGGTCCCGGACCCTAGAGACAGATACGCAGTATTTT. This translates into CAWSRTLETDTQYF. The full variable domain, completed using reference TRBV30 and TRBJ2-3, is SQTIHQWPATLVQPVGSPLSLECTVEGTSNPNLYWYRQAAGRGLQLLFYSVGIGQISSEVPQNLSASRPQDRQFILSSKKLLLSDSGFYLCAWSRTLETDTQYFGPGTRLTVL.

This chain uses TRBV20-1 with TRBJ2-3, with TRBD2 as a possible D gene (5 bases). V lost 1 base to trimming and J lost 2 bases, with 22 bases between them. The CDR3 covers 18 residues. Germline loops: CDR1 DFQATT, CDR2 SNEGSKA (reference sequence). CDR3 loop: CSARASRTGSAITDTQYF. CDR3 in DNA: TGCAGTGCTAGAGCGAGTCGTACGGGGTCCGCTATCACAGATACGCAGTATTTT.

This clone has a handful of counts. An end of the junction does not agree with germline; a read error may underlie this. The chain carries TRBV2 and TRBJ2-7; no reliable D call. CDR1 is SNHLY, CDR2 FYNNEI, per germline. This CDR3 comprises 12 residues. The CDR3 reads CASTALGVEQYF. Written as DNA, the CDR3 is TGCGCCAGCACAGCCCTTGGTGTCGAGCAGTACTTC.

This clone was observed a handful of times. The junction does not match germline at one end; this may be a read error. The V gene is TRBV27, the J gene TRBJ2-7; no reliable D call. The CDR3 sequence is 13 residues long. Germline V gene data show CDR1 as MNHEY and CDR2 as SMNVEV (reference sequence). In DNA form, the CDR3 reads TGTACCAGCACCACCCAGATGTGTTCCGAGCAGTACTTC. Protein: CTSTTQMCSEQYF.

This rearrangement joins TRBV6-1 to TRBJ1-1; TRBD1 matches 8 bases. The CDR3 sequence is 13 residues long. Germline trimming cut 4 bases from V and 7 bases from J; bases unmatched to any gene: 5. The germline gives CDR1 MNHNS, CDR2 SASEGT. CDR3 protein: CASSAQGDGEAFF. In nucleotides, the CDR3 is TGTGCCAGCAGTGCACAGGGGGATGGTGAAGCTTTCTTT.

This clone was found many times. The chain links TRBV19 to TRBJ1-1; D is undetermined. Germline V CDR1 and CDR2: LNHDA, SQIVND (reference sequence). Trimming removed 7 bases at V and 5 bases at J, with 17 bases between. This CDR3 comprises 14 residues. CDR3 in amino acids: CASNFLSTSTEAFF. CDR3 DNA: TGTGCCAGTAACTTTCTTTCTACTTCGACTGAAGCTTTCTTT.

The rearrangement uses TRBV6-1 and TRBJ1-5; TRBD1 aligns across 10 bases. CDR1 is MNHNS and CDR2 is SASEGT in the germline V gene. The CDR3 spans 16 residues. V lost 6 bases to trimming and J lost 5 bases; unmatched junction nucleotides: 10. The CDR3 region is CASRVSGTGADQPQHF. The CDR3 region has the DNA TGTGCCAGCAGAGTTTCCGGGACAGGGGCGGATCAGCCCCAGCATTTT.

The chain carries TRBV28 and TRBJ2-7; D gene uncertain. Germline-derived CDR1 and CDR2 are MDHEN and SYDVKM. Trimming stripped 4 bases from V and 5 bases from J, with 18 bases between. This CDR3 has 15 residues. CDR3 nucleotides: TGTGCCAGCAGTTCCCAGATTGGGATATTAGACGAGCAGTACTTC. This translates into CASSSQIGILDEQYF.

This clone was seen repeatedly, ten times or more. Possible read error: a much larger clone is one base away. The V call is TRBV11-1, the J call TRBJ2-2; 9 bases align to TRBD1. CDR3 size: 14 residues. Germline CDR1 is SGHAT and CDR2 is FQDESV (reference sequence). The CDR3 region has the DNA TGTGCCAGCAGGGGGGACAGGGTCACCGGGGAGCCGTTTTTT. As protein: CASRGDRVTGEPFF. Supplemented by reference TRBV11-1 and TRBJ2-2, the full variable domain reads EAEVAQSPRYKITEKSQAVAFWCDPISGHATLYWYRQILGQGPELLVQFQDESVVDDSQLPKDRFSAERLKGVDSTLKIQPAELGDSAMYLCASRGDRVTGEPFFGEGSRLTVL.

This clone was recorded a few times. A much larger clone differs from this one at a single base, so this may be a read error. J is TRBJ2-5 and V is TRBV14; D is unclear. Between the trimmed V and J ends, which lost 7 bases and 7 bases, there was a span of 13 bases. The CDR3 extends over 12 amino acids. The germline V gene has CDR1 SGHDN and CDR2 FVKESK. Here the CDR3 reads CASIPFPGTQYF. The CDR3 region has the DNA TGTGCCAGCATCCCCTTCCCGGGGACCCAGTACTTC.

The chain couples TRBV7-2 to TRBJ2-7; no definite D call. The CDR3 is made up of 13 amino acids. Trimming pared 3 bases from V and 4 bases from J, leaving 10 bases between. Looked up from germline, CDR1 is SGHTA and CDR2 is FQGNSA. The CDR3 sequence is CASSLMTRYEQYF. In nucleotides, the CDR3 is TGTGCCAGCAGCTTGATGACGCGGTACGAGCAGTACTTC.